This paragraph covers one T cell receptor beta chain sequence. The clone's antigen remains unknown. No base quality information exists; no much larger clone differs at one position. TCR beta VDJ combination and CDR3 sequence profiling used genomic DNA as the template. An Illumina HiSeq 2000 was the platform used for TCR repertoire sequencing. The original methods were these. Repertoires were assessed using TRBV/TRBJ rearrangement plots, CDR3 size and DJ length profiles, and Simpson's diversity index. Whichever DNA sequence was most abundant in the deep sequencing data was defined as the immunodominant clone. CDR3 amino acid sequences were checked for sharing between subjects and were compared against published repertoires and the VDJdb database. TCRdb trimmed the raw reads at Q25, called clones with MiXCR and kept productive beta chains. Rows merge per CDR3 protein into single entries with the most common DNA and genes. TCRdb's processing, not the study's, gives the V and J calls here. This sample is represented by a few hundred thousand distinct CDR3 sequences; 55% to 75% of them were singletons. Less than 4% of the sample belongs to the ten largest clones.

This record belongs to a study of CD8+CD57+ T cells in acquired aplastic anemia (dated by TCRdb to the late 2010s). For the study in its entirety: Extracted DNA from sorted CD4+ and CD8+ cells averaged approximately 3 ug, ranging from roughly 0.17 to 27.4 ug. An average of roughly 10 million reads for CD4+ cells and 11 million or so reads for CD8+ cells was obtained from healthy donor samples.

TCR repertoires of sorted CD4+ and CD8+ blood T cells from severe aplastic anemia patients and healthy subjects were deep-sequenced in the study. Ficoll-Paque density gradient centrifugation was used to isolate peripheral blood mononuclear cells. Before DNA was extracted, CD4+ and CD8+ T cells were sorted using either FACS or magnetic beads. General conclusions and limits of the study: Roughly 30 CD8+ CDR3 sequences were shared between patients and controls but appeared highly expressed in patients and within their immunodominant clones. No significant difference in CD8+ Simpson's diversity was found between patients and healthy controls (P=0.060).

This receptor was obtained from a human donor in good health, serving as a control. Material: sorted CD4+, CD8+, or CD8+CD57+ T cells (not recorded which) from PBMCs.

The encoded CDR3 is CSVVGRGSGGELFF. The sequenced DNA is TGCAGCGTTGTCGGCAGGGGTTCAGGCGGGGAGCTGTTTTTT. The rearranged chain carries TRBV29-1 and TRBJ2-2, and the D gene may be TRBD1, 6 bases matching. The germline V gene encodes CDR1 SQVTM and CDR2 ANQGSEA. The CDR3 sequence holds 14 residues, the cysteine and phenylalanine included. Of all the DNA, just the CDR3 is kept, 42 bases in frame from base 1. A distance of 16 bases separates the germline ends of V and J, which lose 4 bases and 7 bases respectively.